The clone carrying this TCR beta chain was detected many times. TCR beta CDR3 regions were amplified from RNA transcripts. Carried out on the TCR CDR3, a first-round RT-PCR used the HTBI primer set. TCRdb redid the calling of the multiplex PCR reads with MiXCR, one entry per CDR3 protein. The top ten hold approximately 26% of the sample, which has about 520,000 distinct CDR3 sequences, less than 25% seen once. The data derive from a study of T cells in Graves' hyperthyroidism and ophthalmopathy. Germline CDR1 is MRHNA and CDR2 is SNTAGT. The CDR3 runs 17 residues. Trimming removed 6 bases from V and 0 bases from J, with 18 bases in between.

This TCR was recovered from a man aged 18-30 years with Graves' hyperthyroidism. What was sequenced was blood. The chain has TRBV6-4 and TRBJ1-3; D gene uncertain. CDR3 sequence reads: CASSPSRVLGSGNTIYF. The CDR3 DNA reads TGTGCCAGCAGCCCCTCGAGGGTGCTGGGCTCTGGAAACACCATATATTTT.